This TCR beta chain came from a study of blood T cells in healthy people across ages. The second PCR ran 7 to 11 cycles with a sample-barcoded 5' primer and J-beta primers. TCRdb called the 5' RACE reads again in MiXCR, with one record for every CDR3 protein. Among 1.5 million to 2 million distinct CDR3 sequences listed, 28% were seen once. CDR3 length: 16 residues. Germline-derived CDR1 and CDR2 are SGHRS and YFSETQ. With 6 bases removed from V and 2 bases from J, the gap between germline ends came to 18 bases. This clonotype has more than one count but fewer than ten. The TCR originated in a woman in her thirties in good health. Material for sequencing was blood. The chain recombines TRBV5-1 with TRBJ2-1; D is unclear. CDR3 amino acids: CASTDTSLYPYNEQFF. The CDR3 DNA reads TGCGCCAGCACCGATACATCTCTTTATCCCTACAATGAGCAGTTCTTC.